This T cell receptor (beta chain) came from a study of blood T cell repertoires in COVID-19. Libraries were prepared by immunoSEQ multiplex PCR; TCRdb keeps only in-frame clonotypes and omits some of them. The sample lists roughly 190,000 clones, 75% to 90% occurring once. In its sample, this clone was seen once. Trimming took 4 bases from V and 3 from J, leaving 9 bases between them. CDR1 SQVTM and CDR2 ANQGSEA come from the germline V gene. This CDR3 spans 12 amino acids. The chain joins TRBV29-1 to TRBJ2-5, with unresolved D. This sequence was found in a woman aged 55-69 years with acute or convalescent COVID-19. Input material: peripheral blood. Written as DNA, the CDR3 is TGCAGCGTTGGAGAACTGAAAGAGACCCAGTACTTC. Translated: CSVGELKETQYF. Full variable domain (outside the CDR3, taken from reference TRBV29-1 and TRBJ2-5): SAVISQKPSRDICQRGTSLTIQCQVDSQVTMMFWYRQQPGQSLTLIATANQGSEATYESGFVIDKFPISRPNLTFSTLTVSNMSPEDSSIYLCSVGELKETQYFGPGTRLLVL.